This T cell receptor beta chain was sequenced for a study of CD8 T cells in ankylosing spondylitis. General study findings and limits: Significantly higher representation of disease-linked clones was reported for matched ankylosing spondylitis synovial fluid. A TCR beta motif of fewer than ten highly homologous variants seemed to mark ankylosing spondylitis blood.

This clonotype showed up many times. What it binds is not known. Quantitative 5'-RACE with molecular barcodes was used to make the TCR beta libraries. TCRdb reanalysed the 5' RACE reads using MiXCR and keeps one entry per CDR3 protein. Of 700,000 to 850,000 distinct CDR3 sequences in the sample, approximately 10% were seen once. The TCR comes from a male donor with ankylosing spondylitis. Input material: blood, either unsorted or a sorted T cell fraction (not recorded which).

The CDR3 nucleotides read TGTGCCAGCAGCTTAATCCGGGGGGTCTTTGGGCCCAAGAATGAGCAGTTCTTC. Encoded protein: CASSLIRGVFGPKNEQFF. The V and J genes are TRBV11-2 and TRBJ2-1, with TRBD2 matching over 7 bases. From germline, CDR1 is SGHAT and CDR2 FQNNGV. J lost 7 bases, V lost 2 bases, and 17 bases had no gene match. The CDR3 loop spans 18 amino acids. Complete variable domain (other parts from reference TRBV11-2 and TRBJ2-1): EAGVAQSPRYKIIEKRQSVAFWCNPISGHATLYWYQQILGQGPKLLIQFQNNGVVDDSQLPKDRFSAERLKGVDSTLKIQPAKLEDSAVYLCASSLIRGVFGPKNEQFFGPGTRLTVL.